This T cell receptor beta chain was captured in a study of memory CD4+ T cells and cytomegalovirus serostatus. Study-level findings and limits: Of around 160 reported CMV TCRbeta sequences, 65 to 85 were found in memory CD4+ repertoires.

As to this clone: As yet, its antigen is unknown.

The data were produced by immunoSEQ multiplex PCR, yet TCRdb's version contains in-frame clones alone and is incomplete. The table has roughly 50,000 clones, less than 85% seen once. V lost 4 bases to trimming and J lost 4 bases, with 10 bases between them. The CDR3 is made up of 14 amino acids. In germline, CDR1 is SEHNR, CDR2 FQNEAQ (reference sequence). The sort gate was single viable CD3+CD4+CD8-CD45RO+ cells for memory CD4+ T cells. Donors' CMV status reflects serum IgG against pp150, pp28, p38, p52. The receptor was isolated from an adult in good health and CMV-seronegative. This chain joins TRBV7-9 and TRBJ1-4; D gene unclear. Sequencing used memory CD4+ T cells from blood. The CDR3 loop is CASSSLGFNEKLFF. The CDR3 DNA reads as TGTGCCAGCAGCTCCCTGGGGTTTAATGAAAAACTGTTTTTT.